This TCR beta chain comes out of a study of T cell repertoires in cytomegalovirus infection. For the study at large: An indication of both CMV infection and matching HLA type came from public TCR beta signatures.

Germline loops: CDR1 KGHSH, CDR2 LQKENI. The ends were cut back, 5 bases at V and 2 bases at J, with 9 bases in the middle. This CDR3 comprises 13 residues. Overall study findings and caveats: Clonotypes of TCR beta that were HLA-C-restricted and CMV-specific dominated the ex vivo response. Of the TCR beta families, the public ones yielded a cumulative frequency that identified carriers of CMV plus the relevant HLA.

As concerns this clonotype: Its antigen remains unknown.

MiXCR, applied by TCRdb to the reads, yields one record per CDR3 protein. The sample shows around 450,000 distinct CDR3 sequences, approximately 30% of them seen only once. This clonotype was sampled from a human donor in good health (CMV status not recorded). Some clones in this sample may be carry-over from other donors' samples. The rearrangement uses TRBV18 and TRBJ2-5; no firm D call. Specimen: PBMCs. The CDR3, as DNA: TGTGCCAGCTCAAACCAGAGGCAAGAGACCCAGTACTTC. Protein product: CASSNQRQETQYF.